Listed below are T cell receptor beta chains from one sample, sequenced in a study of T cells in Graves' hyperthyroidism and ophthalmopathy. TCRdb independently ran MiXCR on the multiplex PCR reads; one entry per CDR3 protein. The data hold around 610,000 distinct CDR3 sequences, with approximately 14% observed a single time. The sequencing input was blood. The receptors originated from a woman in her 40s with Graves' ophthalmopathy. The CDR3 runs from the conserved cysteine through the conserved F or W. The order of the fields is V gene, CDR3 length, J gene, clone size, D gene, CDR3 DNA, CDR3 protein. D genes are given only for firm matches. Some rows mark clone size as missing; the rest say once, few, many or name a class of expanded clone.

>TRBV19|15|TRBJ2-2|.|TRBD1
TGTGCCAGTACTCGCCGGACAGGGATTGGAGGGGAGCTGTTTTTT
CASTRRTGIGGELFF
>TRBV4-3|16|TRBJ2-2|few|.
TGCGCCAGCAGCCAAGATAGGGGGAACTTGGCCGGGGAGCTGTTTTTT
CASSQDRGNLAGELFF
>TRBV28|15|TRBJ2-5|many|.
TGTGCCAGCAGTTTAAGTATAACACTCCAAGAGACCCAGTACTTC
CASSLSITLQETQYF
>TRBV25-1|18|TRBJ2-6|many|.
TGTGCCAGCAGTGAAAGTAGGGGGGGGGACTCTGGGGCCAACGTCCTGACTTTC
CASSESRGGDSGANVLTF
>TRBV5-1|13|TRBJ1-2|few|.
TGCGCCAGCAGCTTACCAGGGGTAATTGGCTACACCTTC
CASSLPGVIGYTF
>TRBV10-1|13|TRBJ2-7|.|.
TGCGCCAGCAGTACCGGAGGATCCGGCGAGCAGTACTTC
CASSTGGSGEQYF
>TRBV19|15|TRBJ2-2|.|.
TGTGCCAGTAGTATCTCCTACCTTTCGACCGGGGAGCTGTTTTTT
CASSISYLSTGELFF
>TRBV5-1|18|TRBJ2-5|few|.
TGCGCCAGCAGCCCGGGCTTTGCTCGGCTAGAGCGGGAAGAGACCCAGTACTTC
CASSPGFARLEREETQYF
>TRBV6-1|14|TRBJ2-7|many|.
TGTGCCAGCAGTCGACAGGATGGCTCCTACGAGCAGTACTTC
CASSRQDGSYEQYF
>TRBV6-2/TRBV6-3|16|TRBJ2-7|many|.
TGTGCCAGCACCAACCCGGCCTCCCAGGGGTCCTACGAGCAGTACTTC
CASTNPASQGSYEQYF
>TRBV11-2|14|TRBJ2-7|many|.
TGTGCCAGCAGCCCCTTCGTCCAGGGACCCGAGCAGTACTTC
CASSPFVQGPEQYF
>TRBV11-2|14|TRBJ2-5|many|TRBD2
TGTGCCAGCAGCTTAGGGGGACTAGTCGAGACCCAGTACTTC
CASSLGGLVETQYF
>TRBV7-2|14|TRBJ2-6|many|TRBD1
TGTGCCAGCAGCCTAGGACAGGGCCTCCAGGTCCTGACTTTC
CASSLGQGLQVLTF
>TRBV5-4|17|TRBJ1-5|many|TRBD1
TGTGCCAGCAGCTTGGGGCCGGGACAGGGGGCAGGTCAGCCCCAGCATTTT
CASSLGPGQGAGQPQHF
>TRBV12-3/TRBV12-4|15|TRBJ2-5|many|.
TGTGCCAGCAGTTTATCCCGGAGAGGCCAAGAGACCCAGTACTTC
CASSLSRRGQETQYF
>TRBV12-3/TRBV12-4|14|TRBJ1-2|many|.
TGTGCCAGCAGTTTAGCGATACCTAACTATGGCTACACCTTC
CASSLAIPNYGYTF
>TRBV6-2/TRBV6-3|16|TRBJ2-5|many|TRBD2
TGTGCCAGCAGTTTCCCGGACGGGAGGGTTCAAGAGACCCAGTACTTC
CASSFPDGRVQETQYF
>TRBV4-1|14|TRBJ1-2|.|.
TGCGCCAGCAGCCAAGACCGCCTTTTGCGGGGCTACACCTTC
CASSQDRLLRGYTF
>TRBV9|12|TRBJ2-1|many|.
TGTGCCAGCAGCGCCCGGAGTAGTGAGCAGTTCTTC
CASSARSSEQFF
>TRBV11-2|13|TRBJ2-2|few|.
TGTGCCAGCAAAGGCAGAAACACCGGGGAGCTGTTTTTT
CASKGRNTGELFF
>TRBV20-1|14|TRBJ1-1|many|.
TGCAGTGCTAGAGAGACAGAGAGGAACACTGAAGCTTTCTTT
CSARETERNTEAFF
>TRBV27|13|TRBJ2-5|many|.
TGTGCCAGCAGTTTATCGGTTGAGGAGACCCAGTACTTC
CASSLSVEETQYF